Following are 27 T cell receptor beta chains from one sample sequenced in a study of blood T cell repertoires in COVID-19. Here immunoSEQ multiplex PCR was the method, and the copy in TCRdb shows in-frame clones only, minus some. Here the sample spans 200,000 to 300,000 clones, 75% to 90% being singletons. Sequences were obtained from PBMCs or T cells enriched from blood (not recorded which). The origin of the receptors is a middle-aged woman with acute COVID-19.

The rearrangement uses TRBV5-1 and TRBJ2-1, with D possibly matching TRBD1 (6 bases). There are 15 residues in the CDR3. V was cut by 0 bases and J by 4 bases, with 11 bases left in between. Germline-derived CDR1 and CDR2 are SGHRS and YFSETQ. The CDR3 region has the DNA TGCGCCAGCAGCTTGGGGGGGCAGCGGTACAATGAGCAGTTCTTC. It encodes CASSLGGQRYNEQFF. Combining the CDR3 with reference TRBV5-1 and TRBJ2-1 gives the whole variable domain KAGVTQTPRYLIKTRGQQVTLSCSPISGHRSVSWYQQTPGQGLQFLFEYFSETQRNKGNFPGRFSGRQFSNSRSEMNVSTLELGDSALYLCASSLGGQRYNEQFFGPGTRLTVL.

CDR3 amino acids: CASNTGGGISEAFF. CDR3 coding DNA: TGCGCCAGCAACACAGGGGGCGGAATCTCTGAAGCTTTCTTT. The chain uses TRBV5-1 and TRBJ1-1; 9 bases line up with TRBD1. V dropped 6 bases and J dropped 6; count of bases not matched to a gene: 9. CDR3 length: 14 residues. Looked up from germline, CDR1 is SGHRS and CDR2 is YFSETQ. Full variable domain (missing parts from reference TRBV5-1 and TRBJ1-1): KAGVTQTPRYLIKTRGQQVTLSCSPISGHRSVSWYQQTPGQGLQFLFEYFSETQRNKGNFPGRFSGRQFSNSRSEMNVSTLELGDSALYLCASNTGGGISEAFFGQGTRLTVV.

The chain employs TRBV24-1 and TRBJ1-2, with 9 positions matching TRBD1. V was pared by 6 bases and J by 7 bases, with 8 bases of the junction left unmatched. Germline V lookup: CDR1 KGHDR, CDR2 SFDVKD. This CDR3 contains 14 residues. The CDR3 sequence is CATSPRQGVGGYTF. Written as DNA, the CDR3 is TGTGCCACCAGTCCGAGACAGGGGGTCGGTGGCTACACCTTC.

The chain recombines TRBV6-4 with TRBJ1-1; 12 nucleotides line up with TRBD1. Unmatched junction bases numbered 7, after V lost 0 bases and J lost 5 bases. This CDR3 is built from 17 residues. The germline CDR1 and CDR2 sequences are MRHNA and SNTAGT. In DNA form, the CDR3 reads TGTGCCAGCAGTGACTCGGGGACAGGGGGCGCGGGAACTGAAGCTTTCTTT. It codes for CASSDSGTGGAGTEAFF.

This clone was seen a few times. The chain has TRBV6-5 and TRBJ2-5; D gene unclear. The V gene's germline CDR1 is MNHEY and CDR2 SVGAGI. Trimming took 0 bases from V and 2 from J, leaving 13 bases between them. The CDR3 loop spans 16 amino acids. The CDR3 loop is CASSYSGVILQETQYF. For the CDR3, the DNA is TGTGCCAGCAGTTACTCTGGTGTGATACTACAAGAGACCCAGTACTTC.

This chain joins TRBV5-1 and TRBJ2-3; TRBD1 matches 8 bases. The junction had 5 bases not matched to a gene; V was cut back by 1 base and J by 4 bases. This CDR3 region has 15 residues. Germline loops: CDR1 SGHRS, CDR2 YFSETQ. CDR3 loop: CASSLMTGEADTQYF. The CDR3 DNA is TGCGCCAGCAGCTTGATGACAGGGGAGGCAGATACGCAGTATTTT. The full variable domain, with the rest looked up from reference TRBV5-1 and TRBJ2-3, is KAGVTQTPRYLIKTRGQQVTLSCSPISGHRSVSWYQQTPGQGLQFLFEYFSETQRNKGNFPGRFSGRQFSNSRSEMNVSTLELGDSALYLCASSLMTGEADTQYFGPGTRLTVL.

The chain employs TRBV18 and TRBJ1-1; D remains ambiguous. Trimming took 0 bases from V and 0 from J, leaving 11 bases between them. Germline assignment: CDR1 KGHSH and CDR2 LQKENI. The CDR3 runs 16 residues. The CDR3 DNA reads as TGTGCCAGCTCACCACCGTACGAGGCCATGAACACTGAAGCTTTCTTT. Protein: CASSPPYEAMNTEAFF.

The chain employs TRBV3-1 (or the pseudogene TRBV3-2) and TRBJ2-1; tentatively, D is TRBD2 (5 bases). Germline V gene sequence: CDR1 LGHDT, CDR2 YNNKEL (reference sequence). The CDR3 runs to 16 residues. The V gene lost 4 bases and the J gene lost 4 bases, with 17 bases spanning the gap. This CDR3 is CASSRAGVADYNEQFF. In nucleotides, the CDR3 is TGTGCCAGCAGCCGGGCCGGGGTGGCGGATTACAATGAGCAGTTCTTC.

The genes are TRBV5-6 and TRBJ1-5; D gene unclear. Germline values: CDR1 SGHDT, CDR2 YYEEEE. With 0 bases removed from V and 1 base from J, the gap between germline ends came to 5 bases. The CDR3 totals 14 residues. The CDR3 spells CASSLGQSNQPQHF. DNA for the CDR3: TGTGCCAGCAGCTTGGGTCAGAGCAATCAGCCCCAGCATTTT.

The count of this clone is one. V and J are TRBV4-1 and TRBJ2-3; TRBD2 aligns across 8 bases. CDR1 MGHRA and CDR2 YSYEKL come from the germline V gene. The CDR3 covers 16 residues. J gave up 0 bases and V 5 bases, and 7 bases lay outside the gene matches. The CDR3 region is CASSFRASGSTDTQYF. In nucleotides, the CDR3 is TGCGCCAGCAGCTTCCGGGCTAGCGGGAGCACAGATACGCAGTATTTT.

The rearrangement joins TRBV19 to TRBJ1-2; D unresolved. This CDR3 has 15 residues. Per germline, CDR1 LNHDA and CDR2 SQIVND (reference sequence). Trimming took off 3 bases at V and 4 bases at J, with 15 bases between the two ends. The CDR3 reads CASSMNWRLLYGYTF. CDR3 bases: TGTGCCAGTAGTATGAACTGGAGGTTACTCTATGGCTACACCTTC. The variable domain in full, with the rest retrieved from reference TRBV19 and TRBJ1-2, is DGGITQSPKYLFRKEGQNVTLSCEQNLNHDAMYWYRQDPGQGLRLIYYSQIVNDFQKGDIAEGYSVSREKKESFPLTVTSAQKNPTAFYLCASSMNWRLLYGYTFGSGTRLTVV.

The V and J genes are TRBV5-6 and TRBJ2-5, with TRBD1 matching over 7 bases. V was clipped by 5 bases and J by 2 bases; unmatched bases: 3. The V gene's germline CDR1 is SGHDT and CDR2 YYEEEE. The CDR3 is made up of 13 amino acids. The DNA of the CDR3 is TGTGCCAGCAGTAGGGACAGACAAGAGACCCAGTACTTC. Translated: CASSRDRQETQYF.

The rearrangement links TRBV4-1 to TRBJ1-1; D not certain. This CDR3 spans 15 amino acids. Germline V lookup: CDR1 MGHRA, CDR2 YSYEKL. The ends were cut back, 0 bases at V and 1 base at J, with 9 bases in the middle. The CDR3 protein is CASSQDLRKNTEAFF. CDR3 in DNA: TGCGCCAGCAGCCAAGATCTTCGTAAGAACACTGAAGCTTTCTTT.

Turning to this clone: Other nucleotide sequences in the sample specify the same CDR3. V gene TRBV5-1 combines with J gene TRBJ2-7; D is perhaps TRBD2 (6 bases). The CDR3 consists of 14 residues. Germline CDR1 is SGHRS and CDR2 is YFSETQ. V lost 0 bases and J lost 0, with 7 bases in between. This CDR3 is CASSLVGSSYEQYF. In DNA, the CDR3 is TGCGCCAGCAGCTTGGTCGGGAGCTCCTACGAGCAGTACTTC.

This clone was seen only once. This chain links TRBV9 with TRBJ2-3; D gene ambiguous. The CDR3 is made up of 14 amino acids. V was clipped by 0 bases and J by 2 bases, with 7 bases between them. Germline assignment: CDR1 SGDLS and CDR2 YYNGEE. DNA of the CDR3: TGTGCCAGCAGCGTAGATAGTGCCACAGATACGCAGTATTTT. It is translated as CASSVDSATDTQYF. Filled out from reference TRBV9 and TRBJ2-3, the complete variable domain reads DSGVTQTPKHLITATGQRVTLRCSPRSGDLSVYWYQQSLDQGLQFLIQYYNGEERAKGNILERFSAQQFPDLHSELNLSSLELGDSALYFCASSVDSATDTQYFGPGTRLTVL.

There are a few counts of this clone. This chain uses TRBV5-4 with TRBJ2-7; the match to TRBD1 covers 8 bases. CDR1 is SGHNT and CDR2 is YYREEE in the germline V gene (reference sequence). After removal of 4 bases from V and 3 bases from J, the junction contained 6 bases not matched to a gene. This CDR3 has 14 residues. CDR3: CASSPTGDRYEQYF. The CDR3 DNA reads TGTGCCAGCAGCCCGACAGGGGATCGCTACGAGCAGTACTTC.

V gene TRBV19 combines with J gene TRBJ1-1; 7 bases fit TRBD1. The germline gives CDR1 LNHDA, CDR2 SQIVND (reference sequence). The CDR3 totals 14 residues. Unmatched junction bases numbered 3, after V lost 4 bases and J lost 1 base. CDR3 residues: CASSTGQANTEAFF. As DNA, the CDR3 is TGTGCCAGTAGTACTGGACAGGCGAACACTGAAGCTTTCTTT.

The rearrangement uses TRBV5-6 and TRBJ1-1, with 7 bases identical to TRBD1. V trimming: 4 bases; J trimming: 0 bases; junction bases outside the gene matches: 9. Germline V gives CDR1 SGHDT, CDR2 YYEEEE. The length of the CDR3 is 16 residues. CDR3 DNA: TGTGCCAGCAGCCCGACAGGGCCGGAGTTGAACACTGAAGCTTTCTTT. Encoded protein: CASSPTGPELNTEAFF.

The chain joins TRBV30 to TRBJ2-4, with 8 bases lining up with TRBD2. In germline, CDR1 is GTSNPN, CDR2 SVGIG (reference sequence). With V trimmed by 2 bases and J by 3 bases, 3 bases remained unmatched. There are 14 residues in the CDR3. In DNA, the CDR3 is TGTGCCTGGAGTCGGGGGGGAAGCAAAAACATTCAGTACTTC. Translated, it gives CAWSRGGSKNIQYF.

The V call is TRBV18, the J call TRBJ2-1; D is possibly TRBD2 (5 bases). Trimming took 2 bases from V and 1 from J, leaving 12 bases between them. Looked up from germline, CDR1 is KGHSH and CDR2 is LQKENI. The CDR3 spans 16 residues. The CDR3 DNA is TGTGCCAGCTCACCATCTAGTCTAGCATCCTACAATGAGCAGTTCTTC. Residues: CASSPSSLASYNEQFF. The whole variable domain, filled in from reference TRBV18 and TRBJ2-1, reads NAGVMQNPRHLVRRRGQEARLRCSPMKGHSHVYWYRQLPEEGLKFMVYLQKENIIDESGMPKERFSAEFPKEGPSILRIQQVVRGDSAAYFCASSPSSLASYNEQFFGPGTRLTVL.

As concerns this clone: This sample includes further DNA sequences coding for the same CDR3. This sequence joins TRBV27 and TRBJ1-3; TRBD1 might be the D (5 bases). The V end lost 2 bases, the J end lost 4 bases, and 9 bases lay between the germline ends. The germline CDR1 and CDR2 sequences are MNHEY and SMNVEV (reference sequence). CDR3 length: 14 residues. The DNA for the CDR3 is TGTGCCAGCAGTTTACGCAGGGCCGGAAACACCATATATTTT. The encoded protein is CASSLRRAGNTIYF.

The V gene is TRBV29-1, the J gene TRBJ2-1; TRBD2 matches at 10 bases. Trimming removed 6 bases from V and 4 bases from J; junction bases left unmatched: 3. This CDR3 is 13 amino acids long. CDR1 is SQVTM and CDR2 is ANQGSEA in the germline V gene. DNA of the CDR3: TGCAGCGTAACTAGCGGGATATACAATGAGCAGTTCTTC. Translation: CSVTSGIYNEQFF.

The chain combines TRBV30 with TRBJ1-2; unclear D gene. Trimming stripped 1 base from V and 0 bases from J, with 12 bases between. The CDR3 is made up of 15 amino acids. From germline, CDR1 is GTSNPN and CDR2 SVGIG (reference sequence). The CDR3 sequence is CAWSAGSGANYGYTF. The CDR3 DNA is TGTGCCTGGAGTGCTGGGTCCGGGGCTAACTATGGCTACACCTTC. The full variable domain, with the rest looked up from reference TRBV30 and TRBJ1-2, is SQTIHQWPATLVQPVGSPLSLECTVEGTSNPNLYWYRQAAGRGLQLLFYSVGIGQISSEVPQNLSASRPQDRQFILSSKKLLLSDSGFYLCAWSAGSGANYGYTFGSGTRLTVV.

This chain uses TRBV6-5 with TRBJ1-2, with 8 bases matching TRBD1. Germline trimming cut 5 bases from V and 3 bases from J; bases unmatched to any gene: 5. The length of the CDR3 is 14 residues. Germline V gene lookup returns CDR1 MNHEY and CDR2 SVGAGI. CDR3 region: CASSTQGAYYGYTF. CDR3 nucleotides: TGTGCCAGCAGTACTCAGGGGGCTTACTATGGCTACACCTTC.

This clone was found once. The chain joins TRBV6-5 to TRBJ2-2; TRBD2 matches 10 bases. The V segment lost 0 bases and the J segment 8 bases; nucleotides outside the gene matches: 6. Germline CDR1 is MNHEY and CDR2 is SVGAGI. The CDR3 sequence is 16 residues long. CDR3 DNA: TGTGCCAGCAGTTACTCGGCTAGCGGGAGTTGGGGGGAGCTGTTTTTT. Translating it yields CASSYSASGSWGELFF.

CDR3 DNA: TGTGCCAGCGGGGGGGCAGGGGACTCCTACGAGCAGTACTTC. Translation gives CASGGAGDSYEQYF. The chain employs TRBV6-5 and TRBJ2-7; possible D gene TRBD2, 7 bases. The V and J ends lost 8 bases and 0 bases respectively, with 14 bases between them. The CDR3 sequence is 14 residues long. Per germline, CDR1 MNHEY and CDR2 SVGAGI.

The chain combines TRBV19 with TRBJ2-7, with 7 bases matching TRBD1. This CDR3 is 15 amino acids long. Germline CDR1 reads LNHDA; CDR2 reads SQIVND (reference sequence). The trim removed 5 bases at V and 7 bases at J, leaving 14 bases unmatched. As DNA, the CDR3 is TGTGCCAGTAGTCTACAGGGGACCCACAGGGAGGAGCAGTACTTC. It codes for CASSLQGTHREEQYF.